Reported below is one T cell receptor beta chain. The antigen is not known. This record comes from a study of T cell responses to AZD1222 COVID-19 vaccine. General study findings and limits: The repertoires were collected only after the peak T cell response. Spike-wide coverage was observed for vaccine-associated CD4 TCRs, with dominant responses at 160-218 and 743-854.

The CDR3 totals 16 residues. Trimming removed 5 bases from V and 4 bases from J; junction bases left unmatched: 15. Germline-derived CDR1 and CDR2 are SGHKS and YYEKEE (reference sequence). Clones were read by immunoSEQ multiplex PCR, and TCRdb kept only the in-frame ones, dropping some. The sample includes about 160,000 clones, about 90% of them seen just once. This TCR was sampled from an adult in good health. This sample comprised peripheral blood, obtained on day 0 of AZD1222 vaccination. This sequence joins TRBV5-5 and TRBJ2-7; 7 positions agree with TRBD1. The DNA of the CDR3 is TGTGCCAGCAGACAACTCCCGGGACAGCAATTGTACGAGCAGTACTTC. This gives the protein CASRQLPGQQLYEQYF.